A single sample gave rise to the 19 T cell receptor beta chains below, sequenced in a study of radiotherapy plus CTLA-4 blockade in lung cancer. Data came from immunoSEQ multiplex PCR; TCRdb stores just in-frame clones and leaves some out. The data hold some 27,000 clones, with roughly three quarters observed a single time. The sequencing used peripheral blood, collected from a patient treated with radiotherapy plus ipilimumab. Every receptor here comes from a human donor with non-small cell lung cancer that progressed on radiotherapy plus ipilimumab.

CDR3 protein: CASSSSTGGDEQYF. The CDR3 bases are TGTGCCAGCAGCTCCTCAACAGGGGGCGACGAGCAGTACTTC. The rearrangement joins TRBV11-3 to TRBJ2-7; TRBD1 matches at 9 bases. This CDR3 has 14 residues. Germline lookup yields CDR1 SGHNT and CDR2 YENEEA. V shed 4 bases and J 5 bases; nucleotides not matched to a gene: 6.

The chain links TRBV18 to TRBJ2-5, with 7 bases matching TRBD2. Germline CDR1 and CDR2: KGHSH and LQKENI. The CDR3 sequence is 14 residues long. After removal of 3 bases from V and 3 bases from J, the junction contained 4 bases not matched to a gene. CDR3 sequence (DNA): TGTGCCAGCTCACCGCCAAGCGGGAAAGAGACCCAGTACTTC. Translating it yields CASSPPSGKETQYF.

The gene calls are TRBV2 and TRBJ1-1; 8 positions match TRBD1. CDR1 and CDR2 (germline): SNHLY, FYNNEI. J was trimmed by 3 bases and V by 8 bases; bases with no gene match: 2. The CDR3 loop spans 12 amino acids. The CDR3 spells CASDRGYTEAFF. DNA of the CDR3: TGTGCCAGCGACAGGGGCTACACTGAAGCTTTCTTT.

This chain joins TRBV6-5 and TRBJ2-1; 14 bases align to TRBD2. With V trimmed by 4 bases and J by 10 bases, 6 bases remained unmatched. This CDR3 contains 15 residues. Germline lookup yields CDR1 MNHEY and CDR2 SVGAGI. The CDR3 here is CASSSPRTSGREQFF. The CDR3 DNA reads TGTGCCAGCAGTTCACCCCGGACTAGCGGGAGGGAGCAGTTCTTC.

The rearrangement uses TRBV7-9 and TRBJ2-3; maybe TRBD1 (5 bases). Germline V lookup: CDR1 SEHNR, CDR2 FQNEAQ (reference sequence). V lost 5 bases and J lost 8, with 11 bases in between. The CDR3 spans 12 residues. The CDR3 spells CASSEGVTTQYF. Here the CDR3 DNA reads TGTGCCAGCAGCGAAGGGGTGACTACGCAGTATTTT.

This sequence joins TRBV4-3 and TRBJ2-1; either TRBD1 or TRBD2 may fit D (6 bases each). There are 16 residues in the CDR3. Trimming cost V 0 bases and J 7 bases, with 16 bases left between them. Germline CDR1 and CDR2: LGHNA and YSLEER. CDR3 loop: CASSQDVGGLTNEQFF. CDR3 sequence (DNA): TGCGCCAGCAGCCAAGATGTGGGGGGCTTAACGAATGAGCAGTTCTTC.

This sequence joins TRBV6-4 and TRBJ2-3; 11 nucleotides line up with TRBD2. Trimming at V came to 5 bases and at J to 4 bases, leaving 5 bases not matched to a gene. The CDR3 has 15 residues. Germline V lookup: CDR1 MRHNA, CDR2 SNTAGT. The CDR3 loop is CASSIAGGAADTQYF. Written as DNA, the CDR3 is TGTGCCAGCAGTATAGCGGGGGGGGCCGCAGATACGCAGTATTTT.

This clone was detected once. This chain uses TRBV28 with TRBJ1-5, with TRBD1 matching 8 bases. The junction had 4 bases not matched to a gene; V was cut back by 6 bases and J by 3 bases. The CDR3 totals 14 residues. The germline V gene encodes CDR1 MDHEN and CDR2 SYDVKM. The CDR3 is CASSRQGFNQPQHF. The CDR3 region has the DNA TGTGCCAGCAGCAGACAGGGGTTCAATCAGCCCCAGCATTTT. The full variable domain, its missing parts supplied by reference TRBV28 and TRBJ1-5, is DVKVTQSSRYLVKRTGEKVFLECVQDMDHENMFWYRQDPGLGLRLIYFSYDVKMKEKGDIPEGYSVSREKKERFSLILESASTNQTSMYLCASSRQGFNQPQHFGDGTRLSIL.

The gene calls are TRBV9 and TRBJ1-4; maybe TRBD1 (5 bases). Germline V lookup: CDR1 SGDLS, CDR2 YYNGEE. V was trimmed by 0 bases and J by 4 bases, leaving 10 bases between them. There are 15 residues in the CDR3. Here the CDR3 DNA reads TGTGCCAGCAGCGTAGGGGGGAAGAGTAATGAAAAACTGTTTTTT. Protein product: CASSVGGKSNEKLFF.

V gene TRBV2 combines with J gene TRBJ2-2; D remains unclear. Trimming took 1 base from V and 1 from J, leaving 7 bases between them. The germline V gene encodes CDR1 SNHLY and CDR2 FYNNEI. The CDR3 loop spans 15 amino acids. The CDR3 DNA sequence: TGTGCCAGCAGTGAAGGGCCTATGAACACCGGGGAGCTGTTTTTT. It encodes CASSEGPMNTGELFF.

This clone occurred a few times. The V gene is TRBV7-9, the J gene TRBJ1-1; a weak D match, TRBD1 (5 bases). The ends were cut back, 3 bases at V and 0 bases at J, with 8 bases in the middle. The CDR3 runs 14 residues. In germline, CDR1 is SEHNR, CDR2 FQNEAQ (reference sequence). The CDR3 protein is CASSLGGLNTEAFF. The CDR3 DNA reads as TGTGCCAGCAGCTTGGGGGGATTGAACACTGAAGCTTTCTTT.

This rearrangement joins TRBV4-1 to TRBJ1-1; D uncertain. The CDR3 runs to 16 residues. Germline V gene data show CDR1 as MGHRA and CDR2 as YSYEKL. V was cut by 2 bases and J by 0 bases, with 13 bases left in between. CDR3 residues: CASSQNSPLMNTEAFF. The CDR3 nucleotides read TGCGCCAGCAGCCAAAATTCCCCACTGATGAACACTGAAGCTTTCTTT.

Turning to this clone: This sample also contains other DNA sequences that code for the same CDR3. V usage is TRBV27 and J usage is TRBJ2-1, with D unresolved. The CDR3 spans 15 residues. Germline CDR1 MNHEY, CDR2 SMNVEV (reference sequence). V dropped 0 bases and J dropped 0 bases, with 6 bases sitting between them. The CDR3 sequence is CASSLSGSSYNEQFF. CDR3 DNA sequence: TGTGCCAGCAGTTTATCGGGTTCCTCCTACAATGAGCAGTTCTTC.

This clone was found a few times. V is TRBV4-1 and J is TRBJ1-2; the match to TRBD1 covers 9 bases. CDR3 size: 15 residues. Germline CDR1 is MGHRA and CDR2 is YSYEKL. V was clipped by 3 bases and J by 2 bases; unmatched bases: 4. Written as DNA, the CDR3 is TGCGCCAGCAGCCAGGGGACAGGGCCGAACTATGGCTACACCTTC. It specifies CASSQGTGPNYGYTF.

This clone was seen only a few times. The J gene is TRBJ2-7, the V gene TRBV7-9, with 14 nucleotides matching TRBD2. The junction had 12 bases not matched to a gene; V was cut back by 5 bases and J by 6 bases. The CDR3 runs to 17 residues. Germline V gene data show CDR1 as SEHNR and CDR2 as FQNEAQ (reference sequence). Written as DNA, the CDR3 is TGTGCCAGCAGCGACACCCGAGGACTAGCGGGAGGACGCGAGCAGTACTTC. Protein sequence: CASSDTRGLAGGREQYF.

This chain links TRBV5-1 with TRBJ2-7; TRBD2 matches at 8 bases. J lost 1 base, V lost 1 base, and 16 bases had no gene match. Germline-derived CDR1 and CDR2 are SGHRS and YFSETQ. The CDR3 has 19 residues. The CDR3: CASSLLTSAPGERSYEQYF. In DNA form, the CDR3 reads TGCGCCAGCAGCTTGCTGACTAGCGCCCCGGGAGAGAGGTCCTACGAGCAGTACTTC. Combining the CDR3 with reference TRBV5-1 and TRBJ2-7 gives the whole variable domain KAGVTQTPRYLIKTRGQQVTLSCSPISGHRSVSWYQQTPGQGLQFLFEYFSETQRNKGNFPGRFSGRQFSNSRSEMNVSTLELGDSALYLCASSLLTSAPGERSYEQYFGPGTRLTVT.

This clone was seen only once. J is TRBJ2-2 and V is TRBV19; either TRBD1 or TRBD2 may supply D (6 bases each). The CDR3 loop spans 14 amino acids. V lost 6 bases and J lost 6, with 14 bases in between. The germline V gene encodes CDR1 LNHDA and CDR2 SQIVND (reference sequence). This CDR3 reads CASSPWGAAGELFF. The CDR3 region has the DNA TGTGCCAGTAGCCCGTGGGGGGCCGCCGGGGAGCTGTTTTTT.

The V and J genes are TRBV10-3 and TRBJ2-3; D is uncertain. The CDR3 has 14 residues. CDR1 ENHRY and CDR2 SYGVKD come from the germline V gene. The V and J ends lost 2 bases and 2 bases respectively, with 8 bases between them. In DNA, the CDR3 is TGTGCCATCAGTGAGGACACTTCCACAGATACGCAGTATTTT. Protein: CAISEDTSTDTQYF.

The sample holds one count of this clone. The chain employs TRBV7-9 and TRBJ1-1, with D possibly matching TRBD1 (6 bases). The V gene's germline CDR1 is SEHNR and CDR2 FQNEAQ (reference sequence). V was clipped by 3 bases and J by 4 bases, with 21 bases between them. The CDR3 totals 17 residues. CDR3 loop: CASSFPRGRPGSTEAFF. The CDR3 nucleotides read TGTGCCAGCAGCTTCCCTAGGGGGAGGCCTGGGAGCACTGAAGCTTTCTTT.